The sequence of this T cell receptor beta chain was determined in a study of identical twins. Only healthy Caucasians were included as donors. The CDR3 contains 16 residues. Germline CDR1 is SGHRS and CDR2 is YFSETQ. V trimming: 0 bases; J trimming: 6 bases; junction bases outside the gene matches: 7. In TCRdb, the 5' RACE reads were re-called with MiXCR into one record per CDR3 protein. The sample gives about 240,000 distinct CDR3 sequences, roughly 13% of which show up once; about 3.9% is in the top ten. There are many counts of this clonotype. The same specimen was also included in a second study, on yellow fever vaccine responses in identical twins.

This chain links TRBV5-1 with TRBJ2-1; 9 positions agree with TRBD2. This sequence was found in a woman aged 18 to 35 in good health. What was sequenced was memory (CD45RO+) T cells sorted from blood. The chain's CDR3 is CASSLEGGRAFNEQFF. CDR3 nucleotide sequence: TGCGCCAGCAGCTTGGAAGGCGGGAGGGCCTTCAATGAGCAGTTCTTC.